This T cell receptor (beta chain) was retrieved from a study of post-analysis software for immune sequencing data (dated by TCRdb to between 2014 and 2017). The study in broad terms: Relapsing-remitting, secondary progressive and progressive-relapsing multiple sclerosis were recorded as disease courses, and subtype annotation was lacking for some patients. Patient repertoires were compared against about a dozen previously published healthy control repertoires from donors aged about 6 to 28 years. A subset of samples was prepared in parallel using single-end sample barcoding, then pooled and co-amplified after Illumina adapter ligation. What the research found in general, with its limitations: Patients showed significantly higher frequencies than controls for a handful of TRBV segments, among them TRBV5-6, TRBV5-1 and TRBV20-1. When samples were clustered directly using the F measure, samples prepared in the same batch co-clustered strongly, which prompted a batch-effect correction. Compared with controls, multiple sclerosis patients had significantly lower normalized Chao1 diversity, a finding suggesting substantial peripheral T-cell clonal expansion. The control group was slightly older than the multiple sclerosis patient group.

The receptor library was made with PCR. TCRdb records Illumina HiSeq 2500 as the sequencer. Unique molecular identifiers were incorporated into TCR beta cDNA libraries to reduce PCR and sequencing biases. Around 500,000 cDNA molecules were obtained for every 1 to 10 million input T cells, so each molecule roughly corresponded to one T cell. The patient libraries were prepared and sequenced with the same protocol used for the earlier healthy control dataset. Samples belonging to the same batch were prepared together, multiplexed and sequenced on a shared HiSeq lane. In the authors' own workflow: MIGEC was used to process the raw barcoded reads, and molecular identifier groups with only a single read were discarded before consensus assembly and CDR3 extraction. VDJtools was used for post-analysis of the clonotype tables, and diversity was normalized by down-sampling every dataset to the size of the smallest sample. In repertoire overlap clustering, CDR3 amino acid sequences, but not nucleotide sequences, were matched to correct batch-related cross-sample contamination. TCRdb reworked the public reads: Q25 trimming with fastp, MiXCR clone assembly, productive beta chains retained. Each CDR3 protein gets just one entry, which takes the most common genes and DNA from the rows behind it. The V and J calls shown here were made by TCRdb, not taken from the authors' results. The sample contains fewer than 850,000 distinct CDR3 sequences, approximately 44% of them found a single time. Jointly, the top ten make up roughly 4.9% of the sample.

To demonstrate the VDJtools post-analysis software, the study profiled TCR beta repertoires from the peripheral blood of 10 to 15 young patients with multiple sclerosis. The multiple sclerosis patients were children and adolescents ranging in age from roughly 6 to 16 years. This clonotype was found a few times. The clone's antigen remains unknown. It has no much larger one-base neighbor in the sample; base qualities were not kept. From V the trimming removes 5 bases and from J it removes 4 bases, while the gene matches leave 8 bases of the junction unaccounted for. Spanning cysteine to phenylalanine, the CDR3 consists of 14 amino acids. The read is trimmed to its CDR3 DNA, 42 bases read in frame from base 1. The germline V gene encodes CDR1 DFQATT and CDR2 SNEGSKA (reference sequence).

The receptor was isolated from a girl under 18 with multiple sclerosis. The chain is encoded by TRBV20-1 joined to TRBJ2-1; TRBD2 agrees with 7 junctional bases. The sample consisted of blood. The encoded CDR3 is CSALAGLLYNEQFF. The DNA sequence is TGCAGTGCTTTAGCGGGCCTACTTTACAATGAGCAGTTCTTC.